One sample yielded the 20 T cell receptor beta chains listed below, sequenced in a study of response to subunit inactivated influenza vaccine (dated by TCRdb to between 2018 and 2020). The protocol used for the library was RT-PCR. Data came from an Illumina HiSeq 2500. TCRdb itself trimmed the public reads at Q25 with fastp, ran MiXCR and retained productive beta chains. Each CDR3 protein gets just one entry, which takes the most common genes and DNA from the rows behind it. The sample profile shows a few hundred thousand distinct CDR3 sequences; roughly an eighth of them were found once. The ten largest clonotypes hold roughly 7.7% of the sample. The sequenced sample was non-naive T cells sorted from PBMCs, obtained about 14 days before vaccination. Interpreted using the paper, the cell subset or site label stands for: memory T cell fraction. The source is a man between 50 and 59 years old who received an inactivated influenza vaccine. Donor details come from another sample of the same person, matched by shared clones.

The V gene is TRBV12-3 or TRBV12-4, the J gene TRBJ2-3; D unclear. This CDR3 spans 13 amino acids. The V end was cut by 6 bases, the J end by 5 bases, with 12 bases between. CDR3 sequence (DNA): TGTGCCAGCAGCCACCTTAGAGTAGATACGCAGTATTTT. Translation gives CASSHLRVDTQYF.

This chain connects TRBV18 to TRBJ2-1, with 10 bases aligning to TRBD1. Trimming took 6 bases from V and 4 from J; bases not matched to a gene: 9. The germline V gene has CDR1 KGHSH and CDR2 LQKENI. The CDR3 contains 16 residues. Here the CDR3 reads CASSQMTGGVYNEQFF. CDR3 nucleotide sequence: TGTGCCAGCTCCCAAATGACAGGGGGCGTTTACAATGAGCAGTTCTTC.

As regards this clonotype: A much bigger clone sits one base away, suggesting this may be a read error. The chain couples TRBV20-1 to TRBJ2-1; either TRBD1 or TRBD2 may supply D (5 bases each). There are 14 residues in the CDR3. The germline V gene has CDR1 DFQATT and CDR2 SNEGSKA (reference sequence). V lost 6 bases and J lost 2, with 14 bases in between. CDR3 protein: CSAPGRVTYNEQFF. The CDR3 DNA reads TGCAGTGCCCCGGGGCGGGTCACCTACAATGAGCAGTTCTTC.

A few counts support this clonotype. V usage is TRBV5-6 and J usage is TRBJ2-7; unclear D gene. V was shortened by 1 base and J by 0 bases, with 8 bases between the two germline ends. The CDR3 consists of 14 residues. The germline gives CDR1 SGHDT, CDR2 YYEEEE. CDR3 in amino acids: CASSLMAVSYEQYF. In nucleotides, the CDR3 is TGTGCCAGCAGCTTGATGGCGGTCTCCTACGAGCAGTACTTC.

This chain uses TRBV5-1 with TRBJ2-7, with 12 bases fitting TRBD1. There are 16 residues in the CDR3. V lost 2 bases to trimming and J lost 7 bases; unmatched junction nucleotides: 10. Germline V gene lookup returns CDR1 SGHRS and CDR2 YFSETQ. The CDR3 DNA sequence: TGCGCCAGCAGCTTTTTCCCGGGACAGGGGGCGGAGGAGCAGTACTTC. It encodes CASSFFPGQGAEEQYF.

This clonotype came up many times. The chain uses TRBV6-2 or TRBV6-3 and TRBJ1-5; the D gene is possibly TRBD1 (6 bases). Germline V gene sequence: CDR1 MNHEY, CDR2 SVGEGT. This CDR3 is built from 15 residues. V was clipped by 0 bases and J by 6 bases, with 12 bases between them. CDR3 sequence reads: CASSYSGGTGQPQHF. The CDR3 nucleotides are TGTGCCAGCAGTTACTCAGGGGGGACGGGTCAGCCCCAGCATTTT.

At least ten counts were recorded for this clonotype. The CDR3 loop is CASSQVLGGGYTF. CDR3 DNA sequence: TGTGCCAGCAGCCAAGTCCTCGGTGGAGGCTACACCTTC. This chain links TRBV3-1 with TRBJ1-2; no clear D gene. This CDR3 is 13 amino acids long. Trimming removed 1 base at V and 8 bases at J, with 11 bases between. Per germline, CDR1 LGHDT and CDR2 YNNKEL (reference sequence).

Written as DNA, the CDR3 is TGTGCCAGCAGCTCGGGACTCGTCGGCGAGCAGTACTTC. It encodes CASSSGLVGEQYF. The chain is built from TRBV6-1 and TRBJ2-7; a possible D gene is TRBD2 (6 bases). There are 13 residues in the CDR3. The V gene's germline CDR1 is MNHNS and CDR2 SASEGT. V was clipped by 6 bases and J by 6 bases, with 15 bases between them.

This rearrangement joins TRBV7-8 to TRBJ2-3, with D possibly TRBD2 on 5 matching bases. Looked up from germline, CDR1 is SGHVS and CDR2 is FQNEAQ. The CDR3 is made up of 14 amino acids. V gave up 0 bases and J gave up 5 bases, with 9 bases separating them. CDR3 protein: CASSLAARGDTQYF. Here the CDR3 DNA reads TGTGCCAGCAGCTTAGCGGCTCGGGGAGATACGCAGTATTTT. Combining the CDR3 with reference TRBV7-8 and TRBJ2-3 gives the whole variable domain GAGVSQSPRYKVAKRGQDVALRCDPISGHVSLFWYQQALGQGPEFLTYFQNEAQLDKSGLPSDRFFAERPEGSVSTLKIQRTQQEDSAVYLCASSLAARGDTQYFGPGTRLTVL.

The V call is TRBV6-5, the J call TRBJ2-7; unclear D gene. CDR1 is MNHEY and CDR2 is SVGAGI in the germline V gene. The V end was cut by 2 bases, the J end by 6 bases, with 14 bases between. The CDR3 runs to 14 residues. In nucleotides, the CDR3 is TGTGCCAGCAGTTACAGTTTTGGGGTTAGCGAGCAGTACTTC. It yields the protein CASSYSFGVSEQYF.

The V gene is TRBV12-3 or TRBV12-4, the J gene TRBJ2-2; D assignment may be TRBD1 or TRBD2 (5 bases each). This CDR3 comprises 15 residues. The ends were cut back, 5 bases at V and 5 bases at J, with 15 bases in the middle. The CDR3 DNA is TGTGCCAGCAGTCCCCCCCCTGGGGGAACCGGGGAGCTGTTTTTT. Translation: CASSPPPGGTGELFF.

This clonotype has more than one count but fewer than ten. The CDR3 reads CSASGGFNEQFF. The CDR3, as DNA: TGCAGTGCTAGCGGGGGGTTCAATGAGCAGTTCTTC. The rearrangement links TRBV20-1 to TRBJ2-1; TRBD2 agrees at 7 bases. V was pared by 3 bases and J by 6 bases, with 2 bases of the junction left unmatched. Germline CDR1 and CDR2: DFQATT and SNEGSKA (reference sequence). The CDR3 sequence is 12 residues long.

This clonotype was detected only a few times. The chain carries TRBV21-1 and TRBJ2-7; the table calls TRBD2, which could not be checked here. TRBV21-1 is a documented pseudogene. The CDR3 has 13 amino acids. The CDR3 region has the DNA TGTGCCAGCAGCAATCTATCCCAGGGAGAGCAGTACTTC. As protein: CASSNLSQGEQYF.

This clonotype appeared a single time. J is TRBJ2-2 and V is TRBV14; D uncertain. Deletions cut 3 bases from V and 4 bases from J, with 9 bases between. This CDR3 spans 14 amino acids. CDR1 is SGHDN, CDR2 FVKESK, per germline. The CDR3 here is CASSQEWVTGELFF. In DNA, the CDR3 is TGTGCCAGCAGCCAGGAGTGGGTCACCGGGGAGCTGTTTTTT.

This clonotype was counted at least ten times. The genes are TRBV12-3 or TRBV12-4 and TRBJ1-2, with 7 positions matching TRBD1. Trimming at V came to 6 bases and at J to 0 bases, leaving 10 bases not matched to a gene. The CDR3 spans 16 residues. The CDR3: CASSSGQATTNYGYTF. CDR3 bases: TGTGCCAGCAGCTCCGGACAGGCCACTACTAACTATGGCTACACCTTC.

This clonotype has a handful of counts. CDR3 nucleotide sequence: TGCAGTGCTCTACAGGGGAATCAGCCCCAGCATTTT. Amino acids: CSALQGNQPQHF. This chain links TRBV20-1 with TRBJ1-5, with 7 bases fitting TRBD1. Trimming removed 5 bases from V and 4 bases from J; junction bases left unmatched: 2. The CDR3 consists of 12 residues. Germline V gene sequence: CDR1 DFQATT, CDR2 SNEGSKA (reference sequence).

CDR3 nucleotide sequence: TGTGCCAGCAGTCCCCGGGACTCCGGTAGGCAGTTCTTC. Its translation is CASSPRDSGRQFF. This chain links TRBV11-2 with TRBJ2-1; D is perhaps TRBD2 (6 bases). This CDR3 contains 13 residues. V lost 6 bases and J 12 bases, leaving 18 bases between the germline ends. Germline CDR1 SGHAT, CDR2 FQNNGV.

This clonotype has just a few counts. The rearrangement links TRBV6-1 to TRBJ2-7; D not resolved. Trimming took 6 bases from V and 7 from J, leaving 19 bases between them. The CDR3 is 14 amino acids. Germline-derived CDR1 and CDR2 are MNHNS and SASEGT. Here the CDR3 reads CASRVVIGRLEQYF. CDR3 nucleotides: TGTGCCAGCAGGGTGGTTATCGGACGGTTGGAGCAGTACTTC.

The chain joins TRBV6-2 or TRBV6-3 to TRBJ2-7; a possible D gene is TRBD1 (6 bases). Germline CDR1 reads MNHEY; CDR2 reads SVGEGT. CDR3 size: 14 residues. Deletions cut 6 bases from V and 1 base from J, with 13 bases between. CDR3 protein: CASRRTAASYEQYF. The CDR3 DNA reads TGTGCCAGCAGAAGGACAGCCGCTTCCTACGAGCAGTACTTC.

There are a few counts of this clonotype. This chain uses TRBV20-1 with TRBJ2-5; TRBD2 might be the D (7 bases). V lost 3 bases and J 5 bases, leaving 19 bases between the germline ends. Looked up from germline, CDR1 is DFQATT and CDR2 is SNEGSKA (reference sequence). The length of the CDR3 is 15 residues. The CDR3 region has the DNA TGCAGTGCTAGTGGCGGGGGCGCCCTCAGGGAGACCCAGTACTTC. Its protein is CSASGGGALRETQYF.